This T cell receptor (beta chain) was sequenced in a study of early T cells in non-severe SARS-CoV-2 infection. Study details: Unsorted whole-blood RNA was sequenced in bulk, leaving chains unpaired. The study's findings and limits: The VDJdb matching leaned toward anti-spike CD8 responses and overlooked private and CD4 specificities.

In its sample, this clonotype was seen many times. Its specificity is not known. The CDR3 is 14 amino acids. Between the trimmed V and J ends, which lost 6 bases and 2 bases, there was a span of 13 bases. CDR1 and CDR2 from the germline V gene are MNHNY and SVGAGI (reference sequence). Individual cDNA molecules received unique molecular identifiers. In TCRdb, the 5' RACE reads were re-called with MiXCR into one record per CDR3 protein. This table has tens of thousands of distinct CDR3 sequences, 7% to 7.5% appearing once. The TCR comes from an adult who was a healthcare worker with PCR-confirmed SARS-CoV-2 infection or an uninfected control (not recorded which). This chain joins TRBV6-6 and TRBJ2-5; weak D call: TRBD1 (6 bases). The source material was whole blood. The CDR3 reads CASRLTGSQETQYF. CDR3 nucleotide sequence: TGTGCCAGCAGGTTGACAGGATCACAAGAGACCCAGTACTTC.